Following are 9 T cell receptor beta chains from one sample sequenced in a study of shared clonotypes between healthy human individuals. The method was immunoSEQ multiplex PCR; TCRdb's version includes in-frame clones alone and lacks a portion of them. The sample has some 1.5 million clones, approximately 98% seen once. The sample was naive CD4+ T cells sorted from blood. Documented subset: CD45RA+ positively selected. These receptors all come from a man aged 30 to 39 in good health.

V usage is TRBV6-1 and J usage is TRBJ2-7; 10 bases are shared with TRBD1. With 4 bases clipped from V and 2 bases from J, the junction kept 5 bases outside the gene matches. There are 15 residues in the CDR3. From germline, CDR1 is MNHNS and CDR2 SASEGT. CDR3 sequence: CASSVGQGGPYEQYF. CDR3 coding DNA: TGTGCCAGCAGTGTTGGACAGGGGGGACCCTACGAGCAGTACTTC.

The chain has TRBV5-1 and TRBJ1-3; 8 nucleotides agree with TRBD1. Germline V lookup: CDR1 SGHRS, CDR2 YFSETQ. The CDR3 contains 13 residues. V was pared by 4 bases and J by 8 bases, with 5 bases of the junction left unmatched. CDR3 protein: CASSPDRADTIYF. CDR3 DNA sequence: TGCGCCAGCAGCCCGGACAGGGCGGACACCATATATTTT.

The V gene is TRBV4-2, the J gene TRBJ2-7, with a weak D call TRBD1 (5 bases). Trimming removed 1 base from V and 1 base from J, with 11 bases in between. The V gene's germline CDR1 is LGHNA and CDR2 YNFKEQ. This CDR3 region has 15 residues. CDR3 loop: CASSQGPTASYEQYF. CDR3 nucleotide sequence: TGTGCCAGCAGCCAAGGTCCGACAGCATCCTACGAGCAGTACTTC.

The chain carries TRBV28 and TRBJ2-3; 7 bases line up with TRBD1. The CDR3 is made up of 14 amino acids. In germline, CDR1 is MDHEN, CDR2 SYDVKM. V lost 3 bases and J lost 3; bases outside the gene matches: 3. CDR3 loop: CASSLGQITDTQYF. CDR3 DNA sequence: TGTGCCAGCAGTTTGGGACAGATAACAGATACGCAGTATTTT.

The rearrangement links TRBV10-3 to TRBJ2-7, with TRBD2 matching over 10 bases. Germline assignment: CDR1 ENHRY and CDR2 SYGVKD. CDR3 length: 15 residues. J lost 6 bases, V lost 6 bases, and 11 bases had no gene match. The CDR3 protein is CAIRPSGSSGGEQYF. The CDR3 DNA reads as TGTGCCATCAGACCTAGCGGGAGTAGTGGTGGCGAGCAGTACTTC.

This rearrangement joins TRBV6-1 to TRBJ1-5, with D perhaps matching TRBD1 (5 bases). Deletions cut 4 bases from V and 11 bases from J, with 12 bases between. CDR1 and CDR2 (germline): MNHNS, SASEGT. The CDR3 extends over 12 amino acids. The CDR3 nucleotides are TGTGCCAGCAGTGGAACGGGGACGGCCCAGCATTTT. This encodes CASSGTGTAQHF.

J is TRBJ2-3 and V is TRBV9, with no clear D. Deletions cut 4 bases from V and 3 bases from J, with 18 bases between. CDR3 length: 16 amino acids. CDR1 SGDLS and CDR2 YYNGEE come from the germline V gene. The DNA for the CDR3 is TGTGCCAGCAGCCCAAGACTTCAGGAATGGACAGATACGCAGTATTTT. This encodes CASSPRLQEWTDTQYF.

V gene TRBV11-2 combines with J gene TRBJ2-3; 12 bases are shared with TRBD1. V trimming: 5 bases; J trimming: 8 bases; junction bases outside the gene matches: 5. Looked up from germline, CDR1 is SGHAT and CDR2 is FQNNGV. The CDR3 totals 14 residues. The CDR3 DNA follows: TGTGCCAGCAGCAAGGGACAGGGGGCCCGTACGCAGTATTTT. Amino acid sequence: CASSKGQGARTQYF.

The chain carries TRBV27 and TRBJ2-3; 9 bases align to TRBD1. Germline V gene lookup returns CDR1 MNHEY and CDR2 SMNVEV (reference sequence). This CDR3 region has 13 residues. Trimming cost V 5 bases and J 4 bases; bases outside gene matches: 1. The CDR3 coding sequence is TGTGCCAGCAGTAGACAGGGGGCAGATACGCAGTATTTT. Protein product: CASSRQGADTQYF.